The count of the clone carrying this TCR beta chain is one. This CDR3 comprises 17 residues. This table comes from immunoSEQ multiplex PCR, and its TCRdb copy is limited to in-frame clones, with some not included. The sample gives roughly 76,000 clones, roughly 80% of which show up once; 8% to 10% is in the top ten. These data are taken from a study of radiotherapy plus CTLA-4 blockade in lung cancer. Participants had chemo-refractory metastatic non-small-cell lung cancer and were treated with focal radiation plus ipilimumab CTLA-4 blockade. Sequenced material: peripheral blood, taken from a patient treated with radiotherapy plus ipilimumab. The sequence was obtained from a human donor with non-small cell lung cancer whose response to radiotherapy plus ipilimumab could not be evaluated. The chain carries TRBV12-2 and TRBJ1-2; the table's D call, TRBD1, was not checked against the DNA. TRBV12-2 has pseudogene status. CDR3 region: CASRPRGRDRGYYGYTF. CDR3 coding DNA: TGTGCAAGTCGCCCCAGGGGGCGGGACAGGGGGTACTATGGCTACACCTTC.